This T cell receptor beta chain comes out of a study of Ad26.COV2.S vaccination and SARS-CoV-2 variants. Findings and limits, study-wide: Spike-specific TCR breadth in vaccine recipients exceeded that seen in placebo recipients. Post-vaccination spike-specific CD8+ and CD4+ T cell responses reportedly had substantial breadth.

Sequencing was performed with immunoSEQ multiplex PCR; in TCRdb, only in-frame clones are kept and a portion is missing. The data show about 680,000 clones, roughly nine tenths seen once. For this clone: Its antigen is unknown.

The CDR3 spans 14 residues. V lost 2 bases and J 3 bases, leaving 10 bases between the germline ends. Germline V lookup: CDR1 MNHEY, CDR2 SVGAGI. Treatment in this sample: roughly 18 received Ad26.COV2.S at low or high dose, single or two shots; a few received placebo; per-sample allocation not given. Sampling occurred on day 63 after the first vaccine or placebo injection. This clonotype was sampled from a person aged 18-60 years who received the Ad26.COV2.S COVID-19 vaccine or a placebo. Sequenced material: peripheral blood, taken in a trial of Ad26.COV2.S vaccine versus placebo. V and J are TRBV6-5 and TRBJ1-2; D ambiguous. The CDR3 DNA sequence: TGTGCCAGCAGTTACAGGGAGGGAGACTATGGCTACACCTTC. This translates into CASSYREGDYGYTF.